These 11 T cell receptor beta chains share one sample of origin, sequenced in a study of T cells in Graves' hyperthyroidism and ophthalmopathy. Amplification yielded TCR beta CDR3 regions, with RNA transcripts as the source. HTBI primers were employed in a first-round RT-PCR of the TCR CDR3. One entry per CDR3 protein, called by TCRdb with MiXCR from the multiplex PCR reads. The data show 300,000 to 500,000 distinct CDR3 sequences, roughly an eighth seen once. The sample was blood. The receptor source for this set is a man between 45 and 60 years old with Graves' ophthalmopathy.

In its sample, this clonotype was seen many times. CDR3 in DNA: TGCGCCAGCAGCTTGCCTAGCGGGAGACAGACCCAGTACTTC. It is translated as CASSLPSGRQTQYF. V gene TRBV5-1 combines with J gene TRBJ2-5; 10 positions match TRBD2. Per the germline V gene, CDR1 is SGHRS and CDR2 is YFSETQ. After removal of 1 base from V and 6 bases from J, the junction contained 3 bases not matched to a gene. CDR3 length equals 14 residues.

This clonotype was recorded a few times. J is TRBJ2-6 and V is TRBV2, with D possibly TRBD1 on 6 matching bases. V was clipped by 6 bases and J by 3 bases, with 12 bases between them. The CDR3 has 15 residues. CDR1 and CDR2 (germline): SNHLY, FYNNEI. This CDR3 is CASSSGQFGANVLTF. CDR3 DNA: TGTGCCAGCAGCTCCGGACAGTTTGGGGCCAACGTCCTGACTTTC.

Comments on this clonotype: Given the absence of the conserved phenylalanine or tryptophan at the CDR3 end, a read error is likely. The CDR3 nucleotides are TGTGCCAGCAGCCGAGCGGGGACCAACCATGGCTACACCCTC. This sequence encodes CASSRAGTNHGYTL. V and J are TRBV7-3 and TRBJ1-2, with D perhaps matching TRBD1 (5 bases). The ends were cut back, 5 bases at V and 6 bases at J, with 16 bases in the middle. CDR3 length equals 14 residues. Germline lookup yields CDR1 SGHTA and CDR2 FQGTGA.

This clonotype showed up just a few times. The chain has TRBV3-1 and TRBJ1-1; no firm D call. Germline V gene sequence: CDR1 LGHDT, CDR2 YNNKEL (reference sequence). The CDR3 extends over 13 amino acids. V lost 0 bases, J lost 12 bases, and 14 bases lay in between. For the CDR3, the DNA is TGTGCCAGCAGCCAAGATCCCCATGAGATCCCTTTCTTT. Its translation is CASSQDPHEIPFF.

The chain recombines TRBV3-1 with TRBJ2-6, with TRBD2 matching 13 bases. The CDR3 length is 18 residues. The ends lost 5 bases at V and 4 bases at J; junction bases unmatched: 8. Germline CDR1 reads LGHDT; CDR2 reads YNNKEL (reference sequence). CDR3 in DNA: TGTGCCAGCAGCTTGCGGACTAGCGGGAGTTACGGGGCCAACGTCCTGACTTTC. It encodes CASSLRTSGSYGANVLTF. The entire variable domain, with the rest obtained from reference TRBV3-1 and TRBJ2-6, is as follows: DTAVSQTPKYLVTQMGNDKSIKCEQNLGHDTMYWYKQDSKKFLKIMFSYNNKELIINETVPNRFSPKSPDKAHLNLHINSLELGDSAVYFCASSLRTSGSYGANVLTFGAGSRLTVL.

This clonotype appeared many times. The chain couples TRBV27 to TRBJ1-1; D remains ambiguous. The CDR3 contains 14 residues. Germline values: CDR1 MNHEY, CDR2 SMNVEV (reference sequence). The V end lost 5 bases, the J end lost 3 bases, and 13 bases lay between the germline ends. CDR3 nucleotides: TGTGCCAGCAGTCTGGCCGGGTGGGACACTGAAGCTTTCTTT. Its translation is CASSLAGWDTEAFF.

This clonotype was seen a handful of times. The chain has TRBV6-1 and TRBJ2-3, with TRBD2 matching 10 bases. CDR3 length: 15 residues. Per germline, CDR1 MNHNS and CDR2 SASEGT. Trimming took 7 bases from V and 0 from J; bases not matched to a gene: 4. The CDR3 loop is CASTTAGGSTDTQYF. DNA for the CDR3: TGTGCCAGCACCACAGCGGGGGGGAGCACAGATACGCAGTATTTT.

This clonotype was detected many times. This rearrangement joins TRBV5-1 to TRBJ2-6, with D perhaps TRBD1 (6 bases). The V gene's germline CDR1 is SGHRS and CDR2 YFSETQ. The CDR3 is 15 amino acids. V lost 6 bases and J lost 1, with 11 bases in between. CDR3 residues: CASKEQGSGANVLTF. The CDR3 DNA is TGCGCCAGCAAAGAACAGGGTTCTGGGGCCAACGTCCTGACTTTC.

This clonotype has only a few counts. The rearrangement uses TRBV7-9 and TRBJ2-1; D gene uncertain. This CDR3 has 14 residues. The V end lost 6 bases, the J end lost 3 bases, and 12 bases lay between the germline ends. Germline V CDR1 and CDR2: SEHNR, FQNEAQ (reference sequence). CDR3 sequence: CASREKGSYNEQFF. The CDR3, as DNA: TGTGCCAGCAGGGAGAAAGGAAGCTACAATGAGCAGTTCTTC.

This clonotype has a count of ten or more. The V and J genes are TRBV5-1 and TRBJ2-7, with D possibly being TRBD1 or TRBD2 (5 bases each). Germline V gene sequence: CDR1 SGHRS, CDR2 YFSETQ. The CDR3 is 14 amino acids. Trimming left V 2 bases short and J 4 bases short, with 13 bases between. The CDR3 nucleotides read TGCGCCAGCAGCTTCGGGACGGCAGGGTACGAGCAGTACTTC. Protein sequence: CASSFGTAGYEQYF.

This rearrangement joins TRBV19 to TRBJ1-5; D uncertain. The ends were cut back, 1 base at V and 6 bases at J, with 10 bases in the middle. The CDR3 contains 14 residues. Germline CDR1 reads LNHDA; CDR2 reads SQIVND (reference sequence). The CDR3 sequence: CASSIGGSGQPQHF. CDR3 nucleotides: TGTGCCAGTAGTATAGGGGGTTCTGGTCAGCCCCAGCATTTT.